The entry below describes one TCR beta chain. Its antigen is undetermined. PCR used 60 Vbeta primers and 13 Jbeta primers. Measured with immunoSEQ multiplex PCR; TCRdb has only the in-frame clones, and not every one. In the table there are under 150,000 clones, around 82% of which are singletons. The sample comes from a study of cytomegalovirus exposure and HLA in healthy donors. General study results and limits: A later analysis found TCR association rates differed by HLA locus, highest for DRB1 and lowest for HLA-C.

The CDR3 is made up of 17 amino acids. V usage is TRBV1 and J usage is TRBJ2-1; the table's D call TRBD2 went unverified against the DNA. TRBV1 is shown as a pseudogene. Sequencing was performed on PBMCs. This TCR was recovered from a woman aged 40 to 50 in good health and CMV-seropositive. The CDR3 here is CTSSQEGTSGRTNEQFF. In nucleotides, the CDR3 is TGCACCAGCAGCCAAGAAGGTACTAGCGGGAGGACTAATGAGCAGTTCTTC.